This passage covers 10 T cell receptor beta chains from one sample sequenced in a study of T cells in Graves' hyperthyroidism and ophthalmopathy. Amplified TCR beta CDR3 regions derived from RNA transcripts. When the TCR CDR3 underwent first-round RT-PCR, the HTBI primer set was used. TCRdb reprocessed the multiplex PCR reads via MiXCR and lists one record per CDR3 protein. The sample carries over 700,000 distinct CDR3 sequences, 38% recorded once. Sequencing used blood. These TCRs come from a man aged 18-30 years with Graves' hyperthyroidism.

The chain joins TRBV2 to TRBJ1-1; the D is unclear. Trimming shortened V by 6 bases and J by 0 bases, and 20 bases separated the two germline ends. The CDR3 sequence is 17 residues long. Per the germline V gene, CDR1 is SNHLY and CDR2 is FYNNEI. CDR3 in DNA: TGTGCCAGCAGACCCACAGTATTAACGGATATGAACACTGAAGCTTTCTTT. It encodes CASRPTVLTDMNTEAFF.

This clonotype was recorded once. The chain recombines TRBV24-1 with TRBJ2-5, with TRBD2 as a possible D gene (5 bases). The CDR3 spans 13 residues. CDR1 and CDR2 from the germline V gene are KGHDR and SFDVKD. The V gene lost 5 bases and the J gene lost 2 bases, with 8 bases spanning the gap. Here the CDR3 reads CATSATGQETQYF. The CDR3, as DNA: TGTGCCACCAGTGCCACGGGGCAAGAGACCCAGTACTTC.

The V and J genes are TRBV20-1 and TRBJ1-5; D gene uncertain. Trimming shortened V by 3 bases and J by 11 bases, and 11 bases separated the two germline ends. From germline, CDR1 is DFQATT and CDR2 SNEGSKA (reference sequence). CDR3 length: 11 residues. As DNA, the CDR3 is TGCAGTGCTAGCTCTGCCGAGACCCAGCATTTT. It translates to CSASSAETQHF.

This chain uses TRBV7-9 with TRBJ1-5, with 10 positions matching TRBD1. CDR1 and CDR2 (germline): SEHNR, FQNEAQ (reference sequence). This CDR3 is built from 15 residues. Losses at the gene ends were 5 bases for V and 7 bases for J; bases not matched to a gene: 8. The CDR3 DNA is TGTGCCAGCAGCGCACCGGGACAGGGGTCCCAGCCCCAGCATTTT. Its translation is CASSAPGQGSQPQHF.

The table lists this clonotype with many counts. The V call is TRBV20-1, the J call TRBJ2-5; no firm D call. Germline assignment: CDR1 DFQATT and CDR2 SNEGSKA (reference sequence). The CDR3 totals 13 residues. V lost 3 bases, J lost 1 base, and 9 bases lay in between. The CDR3 here is CSARIVGQETQYF. The CDR3 DNA is TGCAGTGCTAGGATTGTTGGCCAAGAGACCCAGTACTTC.

The chain has TRBV5-5 and TRBJ2-5, with D perhaps TRBD2 (6 bases). The CDR3 covers 16 residues. Germline lookup yields CDR1 SGHKS and CDR2 YYEKEE (reference sequence). The V end was cut by 7 bases, the J end by 7 bases, with 26 bases between. CDR3 in DNA: TGTGCCAGCGGCTGGGAGGCTCGTCGGGGCCCAAGGACCCAGTACTTC. This translates into CASGWEARRGPRTQYF.

In its sample, this clonotype was seen a few times. The rearrangement links TRBV19 to TRBJ2-1; TRBD2 aligns across 7 bases. The CDR3 has 14 residues. V dropped 3 bases and J dropped 2; count of bases not matched to a gene: 1. Germline CDR1 and CDR2: LNHDA and SQIVND (reference sequence). CDR3 nucleotide sequence: TGTGCCAGTAGTATGGGGGGGGCCTACAATGAGCAGTTCTTC. This codes for CASSMGGAYNEQFF. The whole variable domain, filled in from reference TRBV19 and TRBJ2-1, reads DGGITQSPKYLFRKEGQNVTLSCEQNLNHDAMYWYRQDPGQGLRLIYYSQIVNDFQKGDIAEGYSVSREKKESFPLTVTSAQKNPTAFYLCASSMGGAYNEQFFGPGTRLTVL.

A single count supports this clonotype. The rearrangement joins TRBV4-1 to TRBJ2-5; TRBD1 agrees at 8 bases. Germline V gene lookup returns CDR1 MGHRA and CDR2 YSYEKL. V lost 4 bases to trimming and J lost 3 bases; unmatched junction nucleotides: 7. This CDR3 has 15 amino acids. The CDR3 here is CASSLLTGAEETQYF. The CDR3 region has the DNA TGCGCCAGCAGCCTATTGACAGGGGCGGAAGAGACCCAGTACTTC.

As concerns this clonotype: Given a much more abundant clone one base away, this may be a read error. As the CDR3 is not closed by the conserved phenylalanine or tryptophan, this likely results from a read error. V usage is TRBV7-9 and J usage is TRBJ1-1, with D perhaps matching TRBD1 (5 bases). This CDR3 region has 14 residues. CDR1 is SEHNR and CDR2 is FQNEAQ in the germline V gene (reference sequence). Trimming stripped 10 bases from V and 1 base from J, with 16 bases between. Here the CDR3 DNA reads TGTGCCACGGGGAACAGGACGAAGAACACTGAAGCTTTCCTT. Protein: CATGNRTKNTEAFL.

The chain joins TRBV10-3 to TRBJ1-5; 10 positions match TRBD1. Germline V CDR1 and CDR2: ENHRY, SYGVKD. The ends lost 10 bases at V and 6 bases at J; junction bases unmatched: 6. The CDR3 extends over 13 amino acids. The CDR3, as DNA: TGTGCCACCGGGACAGGGGAACGTCAGCCCCAGCATTTT. It translates to CATGTGERQPQHF.